The present entry profiles one TCR beta chain with its context. The sample holds other DNA sequences that translate to the same CDR3. Original processing notes: Using reference gene primer amplification, nucleated cell counts were estimated. The table came from immunoSEQ multiplex PCR; TCRdb's copy has only in-frame clones and leaves some out. V and J calls and clone size are those listed in that table; D and trimming were worked out from the DNA. This table holds approximately 440,000 clones, 88% found once. The sample is drawn from a study of blood T cell repertoires in COVID-19. Across the whole study: Collection of acute and convalescent COVID-19 samples took place in the United States, Italy and Spain. In each case, the material was cDNA or gDNA derived from T cells, B-cell-depleted T cells, or PBMCs.

Seattle cases were enrolled at active infection and followed longitudinally. The V end lost 5 bases, the J end lost 8 bases, and 10 bases lay between the germline ends. CDR1 is WSHSY, CDR2 SAAADI, per germline. CDR3 length: 12 amino acids. The rearrangement uses TRBV10-2 and TRBJ2-1, with a possible D match to TRBD1 (6 bases). The material sequenced was peripheral blood. The sequence was obtained from a woman aged 50 to 60 with COVID-19, enrolled during active disease. CDR3 region: CASSQQGDEQFF. The CDR3 DNA sequence: TGCGCCAGCAGTCAACAGGGCGATGAGCAGTTCTTC.